These 2 T cell receptor beta chains originate from one sample sequenced in a study of T cell responses to AZD1222 COVID-19 vaccine. TCRdb keeps only in-frame clones here, not all; method: immunoSEQ multiplex PCR. The sample records roughly 140,000 clones, around nine tenths being singletons. Sequenced here: peripheral blood, sampled on day 0 of MenACWY control vaccination. The receptors derive from an adult in good health.

The chain has TRBV2 and TRBJ1-1; TRBD1 matches at 9 bases. The V and J ends lost 7 bases and 4 bases, in that order; junction bases with no gene match: 7. The V gene's germline CDR1 is SNHLY and CDR2 FYNNEI. The CDR3 is 14 amino acids. Written as DNA, the CDR3 is TGTGCCAGCACTGGACAGGGGTCGAGCACTGAAGCTTTCTTT. Amino acid sequence: CASTGQGSSTEAFF. Drawing the rest from reference TRBV2 and TRBJ1-1, the complete variable domain is EPEVTQTPSHQVTQMGQEVILRCVPISNHLYFYWYRQILGQKVEFLVSFYNNEISEKSEIFDDQFSVERPDGSNFTLKIRSTKLEDSAMYFCASTGQGSSTEAFFGQGTRLTVV.

The CDR3, as DNA: TGTGCCAGCAGCGGACAGATCCGGCAGCCCCAGCATTTT. It yields the protein CASSGQIRQPQHF. The chain combines TRBV6-6 with TRBJ1-5; TRBD1 might be the D (6 bases). V was trimmed by 6 bases and J by 7 bases, leaving 13 bases between them. The CDR3 runs to 13 residues. Germline V gene lookup returns CDR1 MNHNY and CDR2 SVGAGI (reference sequence).